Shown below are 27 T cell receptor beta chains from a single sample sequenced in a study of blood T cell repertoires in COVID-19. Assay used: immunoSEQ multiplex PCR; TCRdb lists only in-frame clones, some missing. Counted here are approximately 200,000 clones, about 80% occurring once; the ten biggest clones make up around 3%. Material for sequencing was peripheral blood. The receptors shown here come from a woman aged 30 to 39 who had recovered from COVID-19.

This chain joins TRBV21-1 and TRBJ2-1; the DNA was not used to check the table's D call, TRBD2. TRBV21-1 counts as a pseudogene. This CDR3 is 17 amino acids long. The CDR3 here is CASSKERARGWSGEQFF. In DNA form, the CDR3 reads TGTGCCAGCAGCAAAGAGAGGGCCAGAGGGTGGTCTGGCGAGCAGTTCTTC.

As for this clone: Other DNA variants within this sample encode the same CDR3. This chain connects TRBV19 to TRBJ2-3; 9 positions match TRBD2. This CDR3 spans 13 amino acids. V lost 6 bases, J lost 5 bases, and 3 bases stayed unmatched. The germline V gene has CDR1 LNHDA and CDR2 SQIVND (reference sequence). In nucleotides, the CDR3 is TGTGCCAGTAGGGGACTAGCAGGAGATACGCAGTATTTT. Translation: CASRGLAGDTQYF. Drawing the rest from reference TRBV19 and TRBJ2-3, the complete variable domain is DGGITQSPKYLFRKEGQNVTLSCEQNLNHDAMYWYRQDPGQGLRLIYYSQIVNDFQKGDIAEGYSVSREKKESFPLTVTSAQKNPTAFYLCASRGLAGDTQYFGPGTRLTVL.

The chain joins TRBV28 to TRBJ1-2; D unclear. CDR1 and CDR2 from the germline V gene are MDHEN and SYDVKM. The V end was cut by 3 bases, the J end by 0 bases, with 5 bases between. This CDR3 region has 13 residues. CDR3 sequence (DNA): TGTGCCAGCAGTTTCCCCTCTAACTATGGCTACACCTTC. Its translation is CASSFPSNYGYTF.

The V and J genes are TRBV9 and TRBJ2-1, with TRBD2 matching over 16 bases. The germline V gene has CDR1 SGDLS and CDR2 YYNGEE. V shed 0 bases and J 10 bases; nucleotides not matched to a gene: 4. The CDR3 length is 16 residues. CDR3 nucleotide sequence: TGTGCCAGCAGCGTAGAGGCGGGACTAGCGGGAGGGGAGCAGTTCTTC. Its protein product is CASSVEAGLAGGEQFF.

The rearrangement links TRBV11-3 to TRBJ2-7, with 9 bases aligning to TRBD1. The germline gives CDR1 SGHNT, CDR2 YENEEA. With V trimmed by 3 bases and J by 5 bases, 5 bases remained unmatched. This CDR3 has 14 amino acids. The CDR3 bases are TGTGCCAGCAGCTTGGGGGACAGGGTCCACGAGCAGTACTTC. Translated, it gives CASSLGDRVHEQYF.

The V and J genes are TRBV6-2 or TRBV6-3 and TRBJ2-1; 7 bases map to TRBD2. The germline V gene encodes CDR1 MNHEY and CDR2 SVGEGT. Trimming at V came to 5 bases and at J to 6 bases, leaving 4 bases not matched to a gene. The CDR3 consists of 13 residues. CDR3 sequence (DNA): TGTGCCAGCAGTCGGGACTACCTCAATGAGCAGTTCTTC. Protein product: CASSRDYLNEQFF.

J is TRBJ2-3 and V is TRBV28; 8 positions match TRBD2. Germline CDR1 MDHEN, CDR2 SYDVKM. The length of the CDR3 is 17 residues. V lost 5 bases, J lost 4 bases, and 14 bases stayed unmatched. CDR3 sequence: CASSPWGSGRGADTQYF. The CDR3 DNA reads TGTGCCAGCAGTCCCTGGGGGAGCGGGAGAGGTGCAGATACGCAGTATTTT.

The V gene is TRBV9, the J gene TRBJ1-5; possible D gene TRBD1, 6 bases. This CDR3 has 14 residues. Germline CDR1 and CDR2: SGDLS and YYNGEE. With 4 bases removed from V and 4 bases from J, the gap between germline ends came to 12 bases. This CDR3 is CASSNRDINQPQHF. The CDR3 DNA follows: TGTGCCAGCAGCAACCGGGACATTAATCAGCCCCAGCATTTT.

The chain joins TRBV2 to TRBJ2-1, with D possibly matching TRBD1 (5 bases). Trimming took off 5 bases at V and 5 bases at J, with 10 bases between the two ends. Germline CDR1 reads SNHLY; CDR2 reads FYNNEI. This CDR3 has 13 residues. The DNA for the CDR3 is TGTGCCAGCAGTACCGACAGAAACAATGAGCAGTTCTTC. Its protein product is CASSTDRNNEQFF.

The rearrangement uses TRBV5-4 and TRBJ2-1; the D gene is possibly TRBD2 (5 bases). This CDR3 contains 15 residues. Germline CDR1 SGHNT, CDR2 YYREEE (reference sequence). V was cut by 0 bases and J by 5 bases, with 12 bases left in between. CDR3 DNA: TGTGCCAGCAGCTTGGGTGGGAGTCTCAACAATGAGCAGTTCTTC. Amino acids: CASSLGGSLNNEQFF.

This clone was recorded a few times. CDR3: CASSFGGGGELFF. The CDR3 DNA follows: TGTGCCAGCAGTTTCGGCGGGGGCGGGGAGCTGTTTTTT. V usage is TRBV28 and J usage is TRBJ2-2; TRBD2 matches 7 bases. The CDR3 runs to 13 residues. Losses at the gene ends were 3 bases for V and 7 bases for J; bases not matched to a gene: 2. Germline assignment: CDR1 MDHEN and CDR2 SYDVKM.

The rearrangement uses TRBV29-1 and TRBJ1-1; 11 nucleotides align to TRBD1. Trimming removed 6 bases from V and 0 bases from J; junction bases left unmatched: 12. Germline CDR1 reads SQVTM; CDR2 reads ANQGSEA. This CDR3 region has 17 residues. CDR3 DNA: TGCAGCGTCGGCGGCGGACAGGGGGCCGGGATGAACACTGAAGCTTTCTTT. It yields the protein CSVGGGQGAGMNTEAFF.

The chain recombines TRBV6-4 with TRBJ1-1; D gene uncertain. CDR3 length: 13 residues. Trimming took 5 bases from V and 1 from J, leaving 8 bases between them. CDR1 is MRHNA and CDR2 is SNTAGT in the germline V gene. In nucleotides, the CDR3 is TGTGCCAGCAGTAGGGAGAGGAACACTGAAGCTTTCTTT. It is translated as CASSRERNTEAFF.

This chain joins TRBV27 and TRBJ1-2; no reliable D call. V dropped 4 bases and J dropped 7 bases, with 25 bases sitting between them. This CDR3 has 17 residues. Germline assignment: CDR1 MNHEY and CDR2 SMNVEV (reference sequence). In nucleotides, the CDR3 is TGTGCCAGCAGTTGCGGCTGGGCGGGCCTTGGGAGCTGTGGCTACACCTTC. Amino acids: CASSCGWAGLGSCGYTF.

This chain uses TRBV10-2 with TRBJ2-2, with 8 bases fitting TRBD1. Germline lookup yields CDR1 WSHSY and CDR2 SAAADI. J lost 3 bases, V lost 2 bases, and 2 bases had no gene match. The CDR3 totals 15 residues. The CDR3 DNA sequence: TGCGCCAGCAGTGAGCAGGGGGCCCACACCGGGGAGCTGTTTTTT. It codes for CASSEQGAHTGELFF.

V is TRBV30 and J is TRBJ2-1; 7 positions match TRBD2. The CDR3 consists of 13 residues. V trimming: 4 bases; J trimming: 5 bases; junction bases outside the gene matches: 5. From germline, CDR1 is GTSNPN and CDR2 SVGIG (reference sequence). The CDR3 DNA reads TGTGCCTGGACTAGCGGCTACCACAATGAGCAGTTCTTC. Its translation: CAWTSGYHNEQFF. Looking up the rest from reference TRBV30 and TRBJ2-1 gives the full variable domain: SQTIHQWPATLVQPVGSPLSLECTVEGTSNPNLYWYRQAAGRGLQLLFYSVGIGQISSEVPQNLSASRPQDRQFILSSKKLLLSDSGFYLCAWTSGYHNEQFFGPGTRLTVL.

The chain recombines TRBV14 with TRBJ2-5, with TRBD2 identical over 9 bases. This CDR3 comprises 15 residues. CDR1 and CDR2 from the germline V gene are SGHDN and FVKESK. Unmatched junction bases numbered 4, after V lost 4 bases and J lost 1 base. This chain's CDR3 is CASSRLAGSQETQYF. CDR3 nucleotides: TGTGCCAGCAGCCGCCTAGCGGGATCCCAAGAGACCCAGTACTTC.

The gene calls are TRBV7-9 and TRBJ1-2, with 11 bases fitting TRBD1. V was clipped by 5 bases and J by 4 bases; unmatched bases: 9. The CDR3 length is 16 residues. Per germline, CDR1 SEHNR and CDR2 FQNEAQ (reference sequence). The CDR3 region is CASSIGGQGESYGYTF. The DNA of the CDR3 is TGTGCCAGCAGCATCGGGGGACAGGGGGAGAGCTATGGCTACACCTTC.

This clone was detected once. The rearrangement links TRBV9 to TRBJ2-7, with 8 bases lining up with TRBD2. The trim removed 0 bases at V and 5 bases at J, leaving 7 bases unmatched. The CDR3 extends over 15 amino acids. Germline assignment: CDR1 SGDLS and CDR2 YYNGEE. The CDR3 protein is CASSVEASGSDEQYF. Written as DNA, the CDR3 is TGTGCCAGCAGCGTAGAAGCTAGCGGGTCCGACGAGCAGTACTTC.

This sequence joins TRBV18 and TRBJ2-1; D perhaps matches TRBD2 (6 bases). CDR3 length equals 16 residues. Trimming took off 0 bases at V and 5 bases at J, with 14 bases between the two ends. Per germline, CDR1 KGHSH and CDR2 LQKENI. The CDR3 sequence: CASSPPIGSGDNEQFF. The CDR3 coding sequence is TGTGCCAGCTCACCACCTATCGGGAGCGGTGACAATGAGCAGTTCTTC.

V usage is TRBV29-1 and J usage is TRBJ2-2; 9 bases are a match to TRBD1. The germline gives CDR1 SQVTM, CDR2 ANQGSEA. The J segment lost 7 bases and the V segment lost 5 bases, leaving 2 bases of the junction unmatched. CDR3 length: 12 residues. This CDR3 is CSVRTGDGELFF. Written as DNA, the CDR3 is TGCAGCGTTCGGACAGGGGACGGGGAGCTGTTTTTT.

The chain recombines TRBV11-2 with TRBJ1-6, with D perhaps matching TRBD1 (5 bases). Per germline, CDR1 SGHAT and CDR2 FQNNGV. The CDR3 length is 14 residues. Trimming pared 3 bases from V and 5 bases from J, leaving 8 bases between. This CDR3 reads CASSLWGDNSPLHF. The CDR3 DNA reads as TGTGCCAGCAGCTTGTGGGGGGATAATTCACCCCTCCACTTT.

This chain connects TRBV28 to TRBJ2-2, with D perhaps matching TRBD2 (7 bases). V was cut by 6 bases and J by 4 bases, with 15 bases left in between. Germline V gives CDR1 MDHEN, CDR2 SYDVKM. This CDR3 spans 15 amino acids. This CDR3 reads CASSTPGGGTGELFF. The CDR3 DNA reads TGTGCCAGCAGCACGCCGGGGGGCGGCACCGGGGAGCTGTTTTTT.

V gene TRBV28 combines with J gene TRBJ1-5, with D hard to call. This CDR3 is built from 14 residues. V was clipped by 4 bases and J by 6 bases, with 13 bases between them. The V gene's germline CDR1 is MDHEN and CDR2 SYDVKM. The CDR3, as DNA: TGTGCCAGCAGTTCCTCCACCGGGGTTCAGCCCCAGCATTTT. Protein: CASSSSTGVQPQHF.

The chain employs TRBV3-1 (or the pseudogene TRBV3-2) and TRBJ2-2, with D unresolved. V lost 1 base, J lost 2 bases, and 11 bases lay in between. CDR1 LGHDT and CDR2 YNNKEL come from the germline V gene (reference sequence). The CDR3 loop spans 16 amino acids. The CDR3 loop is CASSQVSERNTGELFF. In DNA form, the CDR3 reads TGTGCCAGCAGCCAAGTTAGTGAGAGAAACACCGGGGAGCTGTTTTTT.

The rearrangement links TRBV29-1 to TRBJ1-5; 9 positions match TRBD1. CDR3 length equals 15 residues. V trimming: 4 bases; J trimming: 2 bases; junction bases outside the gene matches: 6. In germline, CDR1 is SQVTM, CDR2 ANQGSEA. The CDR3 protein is CSVGTGVMGNQPQHF. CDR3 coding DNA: TGCAGCGTTGGGACAGGGGTTATGGGCAATCAGCCCCAGCATTTT.

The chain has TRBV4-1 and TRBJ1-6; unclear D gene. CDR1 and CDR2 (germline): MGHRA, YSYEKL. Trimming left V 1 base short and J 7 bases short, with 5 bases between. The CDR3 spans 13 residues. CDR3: CASSQGMNSPLHF. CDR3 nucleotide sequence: TGCGCCAGCAGCCAAGGTATGAATTCACCCCTCCACTTT.